A selection of T cell receptor beta chains follows, all from one sample in a study of T cells in localized non-small cell lung cancer. The assay was immunoSEQ multiplex PCR, and TCRdb's table has in-frame clones only and misses some. In the table there are 1,500 to 2,000 clones, approximately 35% of which are singletons. The material sequenced was normal lung tissue next to the tumor, taken before any cancer treatment. The source of these receptors is a male donor aged 60 or older with stage III squamous cell lung carcinoma. Each CDR3 is given with its conserved first and last residue. D genes are given only for firm matches. Expanded clones get a size class; other rows say once, few or many, or leave the size out.

>TRBV19|TRBJ1-1|.|.
CASSTSQNTEAFF
TGTGCCAGTAGTACGTCACAGAACACTGAAGCTTTCTTT
>TRBV11-3|TRBJ1-4|.|few
CASSLLGVSNEKLFF
TGTGCCAGCAGCTTATTGGGCGTCAGCAATGAAAAACTGTTTTTT
>TRBV28|TRBJ1-2|.|.
CASRPTENYGYTF
TGTGCCAGCAGACCCACAGAGAACTATGGCTACACCTTC
>TRBV6-8|TRBJ2-2|TRBD2|.
CASSYLGTSGGTGELFF
TGTGCCAGCAGTTATCTAGGGACTAGCGGGGGGACCGGGGAGCTGTTTTTT
>TRBV28|TRBJ1-6|TRBD1|.
CASSSPDRRGNSPLHF
TGTGCCAGCAGTTCACCGGACAGGCGGGGTAATTCACCCCTCCACTTT
>TRBV4-1|TRBJ1-6|.|few
CASNQDRYSPLHF
TGCGCCAGCAACCAAGATAGATATTCACCCCTCCACTTT
>TRBV11-3|TRBJ2-5|TRBD1|.
CASSFRGTGGKETQYF
TGTGCCAGCAGCTTTCGAGGGACAGGGGGTAAAGAGACCCAGTACTTC
>TRBV6-7|TRBJ2-5|.|few
CASSYSRGRGTQYF
TGTGCCAGCAGTTACTCGAGGGGGCGGGGGACCCAGTACTTC
>TRBV9|TRBJ1-5|TRBD1|.
CASSAEGAGNQPQHF
TGTGCCAGCAGCGCCGAGGGGGCTGGCAATCAGCCCCAGCATTTT
>TRBV19|TRBJ1-1|TRBD1|.
CASSYQGDTEAFF
TGTGCCAGTAGTTACCAGGGGGATACTGAAGCTTTCTTT
>TRBV18|TRBJ1-1|TRBD1|few
CASSDLPGQGNTEAFF
TGTGCCAGCTCAGACCTTCCGGGACAGGGGAACACTGAAGCTTTCTTT
>TRBV30|TRBJ2-7|.|.
CACLRDGYEQYF
TGTGCCTGTCTTCGGGACGGATACGAGCAGTACTTC
>TRBV11-3|TRBJ1-4|.|few
CASSPEKGTNEKLFF
TGTGCCAGCAGCCCAGAGAAGGGAACTAATGAAAAACTGTTTTTT
>TRBV6-8|TRBJ1-2|TRBD1|medium-sized
CASSTGDYGYTF
TGTGCCAGCAGTACAGGGGACTATGGCTACACCTTC
>TRBV6-8|TRBJ2-4|TRBD1|.
CASKGQGSGNIQYF
TGTGCCAGTAAAGGACAGGGCAGCGGGAACATTCAGTACTTC
>TRBV1|TRBJ2-5|.|.
CASSQDGRGAQYF
TGCGCCAGCAGCCAAGACGGGCGGGGGGCCCAGTACTTC
>TRBV19|TRBJ1-2|.|few
CASLTGGGYTF
TGTGCCTCCCTCACGGGGGGAGGCTACACCTTC
>TRBV29-1|TRBJ1-5|.|few
CSVETGPNQPQHF
TGCAGCGTTGAAACAGGCCCGAATCAGCCCCAGCATTTT
>TRBV11-3|TRBJ2-7|TRBD1|few
CASSLDRGGYEQYF
TGTGCCAGCAGCTTGGACAGGGGGGGATACGAGCAGTACTTC
>TRBV25-1|TRBJ1-2|.|.
CASSGQRDGYTF
TGTGCCAGCAGTGGGCAGAGGGATGGCTACACCTTC
>TRBV11-3|TRBJ2-2|TRBD1|medium-sized
CASSWTGPPGELFF
TGTGCCAGCAGCTGGACAGGCCCTCCCGGGGAGCTGTTTTTT
>TRBV30|TRBJ1-1|.|.
CAWIQGFNTEAFF
TGTGCCTGGATTCAGGGGTTCAACACTGAAGCTTTCTTT